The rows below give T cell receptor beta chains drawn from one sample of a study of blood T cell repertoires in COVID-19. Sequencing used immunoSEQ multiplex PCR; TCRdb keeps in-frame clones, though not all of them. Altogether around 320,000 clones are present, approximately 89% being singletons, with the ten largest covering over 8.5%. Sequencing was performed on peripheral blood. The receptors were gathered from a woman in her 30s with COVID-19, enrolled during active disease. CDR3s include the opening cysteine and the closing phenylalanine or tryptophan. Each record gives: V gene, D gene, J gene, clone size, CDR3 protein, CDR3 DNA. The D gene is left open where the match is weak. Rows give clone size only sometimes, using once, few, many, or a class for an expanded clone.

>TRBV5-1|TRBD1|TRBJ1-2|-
CASSLQGARYGYTF
TGCGCCAGCAGCTTACAGGGGGCTAGGTATGGCTACACCTTC
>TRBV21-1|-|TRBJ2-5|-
CASSKGRPPTGVETQYF
TGTGCCAGCAGCAAAGGCCGGCCCCCCACAGGGGTAGAGACCCAGTACTTC
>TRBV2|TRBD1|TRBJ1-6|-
CASSRDRAPSPLHF
TGTGCCAGCAGTCGGGACAGGGCTCCTTCACCCCTCCACTTT
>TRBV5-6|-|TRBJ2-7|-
CASSLVGLSYEQYF
TGTGCCAGCAGCTTGGTGGGGCTCTCCTACGAGCAGTACTTC
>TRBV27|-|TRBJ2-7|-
CASSIAGAYEQYF
TGTGCCAGCAGTATAGCCGGGGCCTACGAGCAGTACTTC
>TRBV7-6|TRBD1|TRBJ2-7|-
CASSSVRGMGGPSYEQYF
TGTGCCAGCAGCTCCGTCAGGGGGATGGGTGGCCCTTCCTACGAGCAGTACTTC
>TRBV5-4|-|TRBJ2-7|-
CASSFFTEPYEQYF
TGTGCCAGCAGCTTTTTCACAGAGCCCTACGAGCAGTACTTC
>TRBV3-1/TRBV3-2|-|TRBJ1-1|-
CASSQDLEGLPAFF
TGTGCCAGCAGCCAAGATCTGGAGGGTCTGCCAGCTTTCTTT
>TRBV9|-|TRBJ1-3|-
CASSVGGPGNTIYF
TGTGCCAGCAGCGTAGGCGGTCCCGGAAACACCATATATTTT
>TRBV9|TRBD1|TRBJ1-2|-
CASSHGTGDGGNYGYTF
TGTGCCAGCAGCCACGGGACAGGGGACGGGGGAAACTATGGCTACACCTTC
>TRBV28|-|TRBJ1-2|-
CASSLGLYGYTF
TGTGCCAGCAGTCTCGGACTGTATGGCTACACCTTC
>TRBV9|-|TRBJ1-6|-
CASSVATRREATGGSYNSPLHF
TGTGCCAGCAGCGTAGCTACTCGGAGGGAAGCTACTGGGGGGTCCTATAATTCACCCCTCCACTTT
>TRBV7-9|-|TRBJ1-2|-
CASSPGGSSNYGYTF
TGTGCCAGCAGCCCGGGAGGTAGTTCTAACTATGGCTACACCTTC
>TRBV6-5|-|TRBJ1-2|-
CASSYLIQGGGYTF
TGTGCCAGCAGTTACTTGATTCAAGGGGGTGGCTACACCTTC
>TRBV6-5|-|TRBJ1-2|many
CASSSGGYGYTF
TGTGCCAGCAGTTCCGGCGGCTATGGCTACACCTTC